This T cell receptor beta chain was captured by sequencing in a study of shared clonotypes between healthy human individuals. Study in general: Each donor's CD8 memory used one plate, CD8 naive two, each CD4 subset three.

Libraries were prepared by immunoSEQ multiplex PCR; TCRdb keeps only in-frame clonotypes and omits some of them. The sample contains 780,000 or so clones, around 77% of which appear only once. This CDR3 is built from 12 residues. The V gene's germline CDR1 is LNHDA and CDR2 SQIVND (reference sequence). The trim removed 4 bases at V and 14 bases at J, leaving 7 bases unmatched. Notes on this clone: The target antigen is unknown.

Points from the study as a whole: Sharing across four donors was highest in naive CD4 (roughly 5%) and lowest in memory CD8 (around 0.4%).

The material sequenced was memory CD4+ T cells sorted from blood. Sample subset: CD45RA-negative fraction. This chain connects TRBV19 to TRBJ2-1; 8 bases are a match to TRBD1. The sequence came from a woman under 40 in good health. The CDR3, as DNA: TGTGCCAGTAGTACGTGGACAGGGTCGAAGTTCTTC. Translated: CASSTWTGSKFF.